One sample yielded the 30 T cell receptor beta chains listed below, sequenced in a study of blood T cell repertoires in COVID-19 (dated by TCRdb to the early 2020s). Library method: the immunoSEQ multiplex PCR assay. What TCRdb holds here is the immuneACCESS table cut down to in-frame rearrangements. Part of the clones is not present; checked against another copy, under half of the missing clones reflect an unresolved V gene, and the others are unexplained. Across this sample there are 55,000 to 75,000 clones, with about 80% seen only once. Of the sample, about 9.1% is held by the ten largest clones. The sequencing sample was made of peripheral blood. Receptors originate from an elderly man with COVID-19, enrolled during active disease.

The rearrangement joins TRBV11-3 to TRBJ1-1; unclear D gene. The CDR3 consists of 14 residues. Germline loops: CDR1 SGHNT, CDR2 YENEEA. V was pared by 5 bases and J by 2 bases, with 12 bases between. This chain's CDR3 is CASSASGRNTEAFF. The CDR3 coding sequence is TGTGCCAGCAGCGCCTCCGGGAGAAACACTGAAGCTTTCTTT.

CDR3 sequence (DNA): TGTGCCATCACCTTTGGACAGGAGACTGAAGCTTTCTTT. This codes for CAITFGQETEAFF. The chain is built from TRBV10-3 and TRBJ1-1; 7 nucleotides match TRBD1. The V segment lost 7 bases and the J segment 5 bases; nucleotides outside the gene matches: 7. This CDR3 has 13 residues. CDR1 and CDR2 from the germline V gene are ENHRY and SYGVKD.

V gene TRBV2 combines with J gene TRBJ1-2, with D possibly being TRBD1 (6 bases). V was cut by 7 bases and J by 7 bases, with 16 bases left in between. From germline, CDR1 is SNHLY and CDR2 FYNNEI. This CDR3 has 13 amino acids. CDR3 region: CASNRDISSGYTF. The DNA of the CDR3 is TGTGCCAGCAACCGGGACATCTCCTCTGGCTACACCTTC. Using reference TRBV2 and TRBJ1-2 for the parts outside the CDR3, the full variable domain is EPEVTQTPSHQVTQMGQEVILRCVPISNHLYFYWYRQILGQKVEFLVSFYNNEISEKSEIFDDQFSVERPDGSNFTLKIRSTKLEDSAMYFCASNRDISSGYTFGSGTRLTVV.

This clone was seen a few times. V usage is TRBV28 and J usage is TRBJ1-4; D unresolved. V shed 5 bases and J shed 0 bases, with 10 bases lying between them. CDR3 length equals 15 residues. Germline V lookup: CDR1 MDHEN, CDR2 SYDVKM. The CDR3 region is CASSPPPTTNEKLFF. CDR3 nucleotide sequence: TGTGCCAGCAGTCCCCCCCCCACAACTAATGAAAAACTGTTTTTT. The entire variable domain, with the rest obtained from reference TRBV28 and TRBJ1-4, is as follows: DVKVTQSSRYLVKRTGEKVFLECVQDMDHENMFWYRQDPGLGLRLIYFSYDVKMKEKGDIPEGYSVSREKKERFSLILESASTNQTSMYLCASSPPPTTNEKLFFGSGTQLSVL.

The chain uses TRBV9 and TRBJ2-1, with 7 bases lining up with TRBD2. The germline gives CDR1 SGDLS, CDR2 YYNGEE. V dropped 0 bases and J dropped 4; count of bases not matched to a gene: 19. The CDR3 is 20 residues long. CDR3: CASSVGSGGRGGRAYNEQFF. The CDR3 coding sequence is TGTGCCAGCAGCGTAGGGTCAGGAGGCCGTGGCGGGAGAGCATACAATGAGCAGTTCTTC.

This sequence joins TRBV12-3 or TRBV12-4 and TRBJ1-5; D is ambiguous. This CDR3 has 12 residues. Trimming took 5 bases from V and 3 from J, leaving 5 bases between them. The CDR3 loop reads CASSANNQPQHF. In DNA, the CDR3 is TGTGCCAGCAGTGCGAACAATCAGCCCCAGCATTTT.

This clone appeared a few times. The rearrangement uses TRBV7-2 and TRBJ1-6; D possibly corresponds to TRBD1 (6 bases). V was clipped by 1 base and J by 10 bases, with 14 bases between them. Germline V lookup: CDR1 SGHTA, CDR2 FQGNSA. The CDR3 contains 15 residues. The CDR3 DNA follows: TGTGCCAGCAGCTTAGAGGGGGACCTAGGCTCACCCCTCCACTTT. It is translated as CASSLEGDLGSPLHF.

A note on this clone: Germline is not matched at one junction end, which may reflect a read error. The rearrangement joins TRBV4-3 to TRBJ1-2, with D unclear. The CDR3 length is 15 residues. CDR1 LGHNA and CDR2 YSLEER come from the germline V gene. The DNA for the CDR3 is TGCGCCAGCAGCCAAGATGCGGCAAGCAACGCCGGTTGGGCCTTC. This gives the protein CASSQDAASNAGWAF.

This chain joins TRBV30 and TRBJ2-7; 7 nucleotides agree with TRBD1. Trimming cost V 0 bases and J 5 bases; bases outside gene matches: 4. CDR1 and CDR2 from the germline V gene are GTSNPN and SVGIG (reference sequence). This CDR3 is 13 amino acids long. CDR3 in DNA: TGTGCCTGGAGTGTTGGACAGGCCAACGAGCAGTACTTC. Its protein is CAWSVGQANEQYF.

The rearrangement joins TRBV6-8 to TRBJ1-2, with D hard to call. This CDR3 comprises 15 residues. The V end lost 5 bases, the J end lost 3 bases, and 16 bases lay between the germline ends. CDR1 and CDR2 from the germline V gene are MNHGY and SAAAGT. This CDR3 is CASSKSNPADYGYTF. CDR3 coding DNA: TGTGCCAGCAGTAAATCGAACCCCGCAGACTATGGCTACACCTTC.

V is TRBV24-1 and J is TRBJ1-5; the D gene is possibly TRBD1 (6 bases). Germline V CDR1 and CDR2: KGHDR, SFDVKD. This CDR3 is built from 15 residues. Trimming took 9 bases from V and 0 from J, leaving 14 bases between them. DNA of the CDR3: TGTGCCACCGGGGTAGGGGGGGTTAGCAATCAGCCCCAGCATTTT. This codes for CATGVGGVSNQPQHF.

The rearrangement uses TRBV3-1 (or the pseudogene TRBV3-2) and TRBJ2-6; TRBD1 might be the D (6 bases). The V gene's germline CDR1 is LGHDT and CDR2 YNNKEL (reference sequence). V shed 1 base and J shed 2 bases, with 9 bases lying between them. The CDR3 is 16 amino acids. The CDR3 DNA is TGTGCCAGCAGCCAAGCCAACAGGGCTGGGGCCAACGTCCTGACTTTC. Encoded protein: CASSQANRAGANVLTF.

The J gene is TRBJ2-7, the V gene TRBV9, with D tentatively TRBD2 (5 bases). The CDR3 contains 14 residues. V was pared by 0 bases and J by 2 bases, with 9 bases between. Germline V lookup: CDR1 SGDLS, CDR2 YYNGEE. CDR3 amino acids: CASSVGEGPYEQYF. Written as DNA, the CDR3 is TGTGCCAGCAGCGTAGGAGAGGGTCCCTACGAGCAGTACTTC.

The chain combines TRBV6-6 with TRBJ2-6; TRBD1 matches at 7 bases. This CDR3 region has 16 residues. V lost 4 bases, J lost 3 bases, and 6 bases stayed unmatched. CDR1 is MNHNY and CDR2 is SVGAGI in the germline V gene (reference sequence). CDR3 region: CASSSDRVGGANVLTF. In DNA form, the CDR3 reads TGTGCCAGCAGTTCCGACAGGGTGGGTGGGGCCAACGTCCTGACTTTC.

This clone was detected once. CDR3 protein: CASSVRDRSFGELFF. CDR3 sequence (DNA): TGTGCCAGCAGCGTCCGGGACAGGTCATTCGGGGAGCTGTTTTTT. The rearrangement joins TRBV11-1 to TRBJ2-2, with 8 bases aligning to TRBD1. This CDR3 comprises 15 residues. V was pared by 5 bases and J by 7 bases, with 9 bases of the junction left unmatched. Germline V CDR1 and CDR2: SGHAT, FQDESV (reference sequence).

This clone was detected a few times. The J gene is TRBJ2-2, the V gene TRBV7-8; possible D gene TRBD1, 6 bases. The V end was cut by 2 bases, the J end by 4 bases, with 14 bases between. The CDR3 runs 16 residues. Germline CDR1 SGHVS, CDR2 FQNEAQ. The CDR3 region is CASSLKQQGSTGELFF. CDR3 nucleotide sequence: TGTGCCAGCAGCTTAAAACAACAGGGAAGCACCGGGGAGCTGTTTTTT.

The table lists this clone with a few counts. The V call is TRBV7-2, the J call TRBJ1-1; D unclear. The germline gives CDR1 SGHTA, CDR2 FQGNSA. V lost 4 bases to trimming and J lost 6 bases, with 15 bases between them. The CDR3 is 14 residues long. For the CDR3, the DNA is TGTGCCAGCAGCTCGAGGCCGCGGGCCGCTGAAGCTTTCTTT. Translation gives CASSSRPRAAEAFF.

The chain recombines TRBV30 with TRBJ1-4, with a tentative D call TRBD1 (6 bases). Germline CDR1 GTSNPN, CDR2 SVGIG (reference sequence). CDR3 length equals 13 residues. Trimming stripped 8 bases from V and 3 bases from J, with 13 bases between. The CDR3 loop reads CARSQGPNEKLFF. The DNA of the CDR3 is TGTGCCCGGTCTCAGGGGCCTAATGAAAAACTGTTTTTT.

The chain uses TRBV27 and TRBJ2-2; 7 positions agree with TRBD1. CDR1 and CDR2 from the germline V gene are MNHEY and SMNVEV (reference sequence). This CDR3 region has 18 residues. After removal of 7 bases from V and 6 bases from J, the junction contained 20 bases not matched to a gene. In DNA form, the CDR3 reads TGTGCCAGCACTACATTTAGCCGCAGGGGGAATACCGCCGGGGAGCTGTTTTTT. This encodes CASTTFSRRGNTAGELFF.

This rearrangement joins TRBV6-2 or TRBV6-3 to TRBJ2-1; 9 bases align to TRBD2. Germline loops: CDR1 MNHEY, CDR2 SVGEGT. The junction had 9 bases not matched to a gene; V was cut back by 4 bases and J by 8 bases. The CDR3 runs to 15 residues. CDR3 protein: CASSSLSGSVDEQFF. Here the CDR3 DNA reads TGTGCCAGCAGTTCTCTTAGCGGGAGTGTTGATGAGCAGTTCTTC.

The rearrangement links TRBV5-4 to TRBJ1-2; TRBD1 is a possible D gene (6 bases). The CDR3 is 15 residues long. V dropped 4 bases and J dropped 0 bases, with 13 bases sitting between them. Germline V gene sequence: CDR1 SGHNT, CDR2 YYREEE (reference sequence). The CDR3 region has the DNA TGTGCCAGCAGCCACCGACAGGCCCCTAACTATGGCTACACCTTC. Its translation: CASSHRQAPNYGYTF.

The V and J genes are TRBV4-3 and TRBJ1-2; 8 nucleotides agree with TRBD1. Per the germline V gene, CDR1 is LGHNA and CDR2 is YSLEER. V was clipped by 4 bases and J by 3 bases; unmatched bases: 10. The length of the CDR3 is 16 residues. DNA for the CDR3: TGCGCCAGCAGCCGGGGACTACAGGGGGGGGACTATGGCTACACCTTC. This gives the protein CASSRGLQGGDYGYTF.

The V and J genes are TRBV20-1 and TRBJ1-5; 9 nucleotides line up with TRBD1. V dropped 5 bases and J dropped 4; count of bases not matched to a gene: 3. Germline values: CDR1 DFQATT, CDR2 SNEGSKA (reference sequence). The CDR3 extends over 13 amino acids. The CDR3 loop is CSAGGTGNQPQHF. CDR3 nucleotides: TGCAGTGCTGGTGGGACAGGGAATCAGCCCCAGCATTTT.

This clone was picked up one time. The chain carries TRBV5-1 and TRBJ1-1; 10 nucleotides agree with TRBD1. Germline trimming cut 4 bases from V and 4 bases from J; bases unmatched to any gene: 7. Germline V lookup: CDR1 SGHRS, CDR2 YFSETQ. The CDR3 spans 15 residues. CDR3 sequence: CASSRQGATGTEAFF. The DNA of the CDR3 is TGCGCCAGCAGCAGACAGGGGGCGACGGGCACTGAAGCTTTCTTT.

V is TRBV27 and J is TRBJ1-6; D unresolved. Germline V gene lookup returns CDR1 MNHEY and CDR2 SMNVEV (reference sequence). V lost 5 bases to trimming and J lost 6 bases, with 11 bases between them. The CDR3 is 14 residues long. The CDR3 sequence: CASSTQRVNSPLHF. CDR3 sequence (DNA): TGTGCCAGCAGTACCCAGAGGGTTAATTCACCCCTCCACTTT.

The genes are TRBV5-6 and TRBJ2-7, with a possible D match to TRBD2 (5 bases). In germline, CDR1 is SGHDT, CDR2 YYEEEE. V was cut by 0 bases and J by 7 bases, with 14 bases left in between. CDR3 length equals 14 residues. CDR3 bases: TGTGCCAGCAGCTTGGAGAGAAGAGGGTTGGAGCAGTACGTC. The encoded protein is CASSLERRGLEQYV.

This chain joins TRBV2 and TRBJ1-6; 7 bases match TRBD1. J lost 6 bases, V lost 11 bases, and 4 bases had no gene match. This CDR3 has 12 amino acids. CDR1 is SNHLY and CDR2 is FYNNEI in the germline V gene. CDR3: CAGGQVNSPLHF. The CDR3 DNA reads as TGTGCCGGCGGACAGGTTAATTCACCCCTCCACTTT.

The chain has TRBV27 and TRBJ2-1; D is perhaps TRBD2 (6 bases). Germline V lookup: CDR1 MNHEY, CDR2 SMNVEV (reference sequence). This CDR3 has 14 residues. V was cut by 5 bases and J by 7 bases, with 15 bases left in between. The CDR3 loop reads CASSLPGLANEQFF. CDR3 in DNA: TGTGCCAGCAGTCTACCCGGTCTAGCGAATGAGCAGTTCTTC.

This clone was recorded only once. This chain links TRBV12-3 or TRBV12-4 with TRBJ1-2; the D is unclear. The CDR3 loop spans 12 amino acids. Trimming removed 2 bases from V and 5 bases from J, with 6 bases in between. CDR3 nucleotide sequence: TGTGCCAGCAGTTTAACGCAGTATGGCTACACCTTC. Protein: CASSLTQYGYTF.

The chain has TRBV2 and TRBJ2-1, with D possibly matching TRBD1 (6 bases). Germline lookup yields CDR1 SNHLY and CDR2 FYNNEI. Trimming left V 5 bases short and J 9 bases short, with 17 bases between. CDR3 length: 14 amino acids. The CDR3 is CASSQGSRGGEQFF. The CDR3 DNA sequence: TGTGCCAGCAGTCAAGGGTCCAGGGGTGGTGAGCAGTTCTTC.